This record covers a single T cell receptor (beta chain). As for time point: pretreatment peripheral blood. Some clones are missing from TCRdb's copy, which holds only in-frame ones; the method was immunoSEQ multiplex PCR. The sample contains 70,000 to 95,000 clones, 80% to 90% of which appear only once. Germline values: CDR1 MGHDK, CDR2 SYGVNS. V lost 8 bases to trimming and J lost 1 base; unmatched junction nucleotides: 12. This CDR3 spans 16 amino acids. The sample belongs to a study of PD-L1 blockade in urothelial cancer. The J gene is TRBJ1-1, the V gene TRBV25-1; 8 bases line up with TRBD1. This TCR derives from a woman of 80 years or more with urothelial cancer. Sequenced here: PBMCs, sampled around atezolizumab (anti-PD-L1) treatment. CDR3 protein: CASLPSPGTGNTEAFF. CDR3 coding DNA: TGTGCCAGCCTCCCCTCCCCCGGGACAGGGAACACTGAAGCTTTCTTT.